Below, 8 T cell receptor beta chains from the same sample are listed, as sequenced in a study of blood T cell repertoires in COVID-19. The repertoire was sequenced with immunoSEQ multiplex PCR; TCRdb's copy has only in-frame clones and lacks some. The table includes about 150,000 clones, approximately 83% detected once. Sample: PBMCs or T cells enriched from blood (not recorded which). All receptors derive from a man aged 50 to 59 who had recovered from COVID-19.

The rearrangement joins TRBV5-8 to TRBJ1-5, with 7 bases lining up with TRBD1. V trimming: 4 bases; J trimming: 0 bases; junction bases outside the gene matches: 4. There are 15 residues in the CDR3. In germline, CDR1 is SGHTS, CDR2 YDEGEE. For the CDR3, the DNA is TGTGCCAGCAGCCCGGGGACAGATAGCAATCAGCCCCAGCATTTT. This encodes CASSPGTDSNQPQHF. Drawing the rest from reference TRBV5-8 and TRBJ1-5, the complete variable domain is EAGVTQSPTHLIKTRGQQATLRCSPISGHTSVYWYQQALGLGLQFLLWYDEGEERNRGNFPPRFSGRQFPNYSSELNVNALELEDSALYLCASSPGTDSNQPQHFGDGTRLSIL.

The rearrangement links TRBV6-5 to TRBJ2-5; TRBD2 matches 10 bases. V was clipped by 6 bases and J by 2 bases; unmatched bases: 6. The germline gives CDR1 MNHEY, CDR2 SVGAGI. This CDR3 has 15 residues. The CDR3 sequence is CASSGLAVAQETQYF. The CDR3 DNA sequence: TGTGCCAGCAGCGGACTAGCGGTGGCTCAAGAGACCCAGTACTTC.

This chain links TRBV7-2 with TRBJ2-7, with TRBD1 matching 7 bases. The J segment lost 4 bases and the V segment lost 4 bases, leaving 4 bases of the junction unmatched. CDR3 length: 13 residues. Germline values: CDR1 SGHTA, CDR2 FQGNSA. The CDR3 spells CASSSVQGYEQYF. The CDR3 bases are TGTGCCAGCAGCTCAGTACAGGGGTACGAGCAGTACTTC.

This clone has a single count. This chain uses TRBV6-5 with TRBJ1-5; perhaps TRBD1 as D (5 bases). Trimming removed 0 bases at V and 7 bases at J, with 13 bases between. In germline, CDR1 is MNHEY, CDR2 SVGAGI. The CDR3 spans 15 residues. Written as DNA, the CDR3 is TGTGCCAGCAGTTACTCGGGGAGGGGACGACAGCCCCAGCATTTT. The encoded protein is CASSYSGRGRQPQHF.

The chain uses TRBV4-1 and TRBJ1-6; TRBD1 agrees at 8 bases. The ends lost 0 bases at V and 0 bases at J; junction bases unmatched: 4. The CDR3 sequence is 18 residues long. Germline CDR1 reads MGHRA; CDR2 reads YSYEKL. The CDR3 DNA follows: TGCGCCAGCAGCCAAGAGGGGCAGGGGGCCTCCTATAATTCACCCCTCCACTTT. It specifies CASSQEGQGASYNSPLHF.

The V and J genes are TRBV19 and TRBJ2-2, with 11 bases aligning to TRBD1. This CDR3 has 18 residues. The J segment lost 4 bases and the V segment lost 1 base, leaving 8 bases of the junction unmatched. Germline loops: CDR1 LNHDA, CDR2 SQIVND (reference sequence). CDR3 sequence: CASSIVVGQGVGTGELFF. In nucleotides, the CDR3 is TGTGCCAGTAGTATAGTGGTGGGACAGGGGGTCGGCACCGGGGAGCTGTTTTTT.

Only a few counts were recorded for this clone. This chain joins TRBV6-1 and TRBJ1-6; D is undetermined. The CDR3 contains 14 residues. Trimming cost V 6 bases and J 10 bases, with 16 bases left between them. CDR1 is MNHNS, CDR2 SASEGT, per germline. DNA of the CDR3: TGTGCCAGCAGCCAAGAGGGTTTTCGCTCACCCCTCCACTTT. The encoded protein is CASSQEGFRSPLHF.

The genes are TRBV19 and TRBJ1-1; 7 bases align to TRBD1. Trimming removed 3 bases from V and 5 bases from J; junction bases left unmatched: 6. The CDR3 has 14 amino acids. The germline V gene encodes CDR1 LNHDA and CDR2 SQIVND (reference sequence). CDR3 sequence: CASSIGDRETEAFF. For the CDR3, the DNA is TGTGCCAGTAGTATTGGGGACAGAGAAACTGAAGCTTTCTTT.